These 18 T cell receptor beta chains were all obtained from the same sample, sequenced in a study of OX40 agonist ivuxolimab in advanced cancers. The table came from immunoSEQ multiplex PCR; TCRdb's copy has only in-frame clones and leaves some out. Of 25,000 to 35,000 clones in the sample, 82% were seen once. Specimen: CD4+ or CD8+ T cells sorted from blood, collected in a trial of the OX40 agonist ivuxolimab. The source is an adult with an advanced solid tumor such as melanoma, head and neck, liver or kidney cancer.

This chain uses TRBV5-1 with TRBJ1-1; the D gene is possibly TRBD1 (5 bases). V shed 4 bases and J shed 3 bases, with 13 bases lying between them. Germline-derived CDR1 and CDR2 are SGHRS and YFSETQ. The CDR3 covers 14 residues. CDR3 DNA: TGCGCCAGCAGCCAAGGGGTCGGGGACACTGAAGCTTTCTTT. Its translation: CASSQGVGDTEAFF.

This sequence joins TRBV21-1 and TRBJ2-6; TRBD2, as called in the table, went unchecked against the DNA. TRBV21-1 has pseudogene status. The CDR3 runs 18 residues. CDR3 in DNA: TGTGCCAGCAGCAAAGTTAGTGACTCACGCTCTGGGGCCAACGTCCTGACTTTC. Amino acid sequence: CASSKVSDSRSGANVLTF.

This chain uses TRBV21-1 with TRBJ1-1. TRBV21-1 is a pseudogene segment. CDR3 length: 15 residues. The CDR3 DNA follows: TGTGCCAGCAGCAAAGGAAAAGGCCCGAACACTGAAGCTTTCTTT. It yields the protein CASSKGKGPNTEAFF.

The gene calls are TRBV7-3 and TRBJ2-7; unclear D gene. The CDR3 is 13 residues long. The V and J ends lost 2 bases and 5 bases respectively, with 10 bases between them. Germline CDR1 and CDR2: SGHTA and FQGTGA. The CDR3 bases are TGTGCCAGCAGCTTAGAAGTATTTCACGAGCAGTACTTC. As protein: CASSLEVFHEQYF.

This chain uses TRBV19 with TRBJ1-5, with D perhaps matching TRBD1 (5 bases). Trimming cost V 6 bases and J 1 base, with 16 bases left between them. This CDR3 comprises 16 residues. Germline CDR1 reads LNHDA; CDR2 reads SQIVND (reference sequence). The CDR3 spells CASRGPPGMSNQPQHF. CDR3 bases: TGTGCCAGTAGGGGGCCTCCGGGTATGAGCAATCAGCCCCAGCATTTT. Variable domain in full (rest from reference TRBV19 and TRBJ1-5): DGGITQSPKYLFRKEGQNVTLSCEQNLNHDAMYWYRQDPGQGLRLIYYSQIVNDFQKGDIAEGYSVSREKKESFPLTVTSAQKNPTAFYLCASRGPPGMSNQPQHFGDGTRLSIL.

The CDR3 coding sequence is TGCGCCAGCAGCCCGGAAGCCCATAATGAGCAGTTCTTC. Protein: CASSPEAHNEQFF. The chain is built from TRBV4-3 and TRBJ2-1; D is undetermined. The germline CDR1 and CDR2 sequences are LGHNA and YSLEER. V lost 4 bases to trimming and J lost 7 bases, with 11 bases between them. The CDR3 length is 13 residues.

V and J are TRBV7-2 and TRBJ1-2; 8 nucleotides match TRBD1. The V and J ends lost 5 bases and 8 bases, in that order; junction bases with no gene match: 13. Germline assignment: CDR1 SGHTA and CDR2 FQGNSA. CDR3 length: 15 amino acids. CDR3 sequence (DNA): TGTGCCAGCAGCAGCCCGGACAGGGCGGGAGGAGGCTACACCTTC. As protein: CASSSPDRAGGGYTF.

This clone was counted a single time. CDR3 nucleotides: TGTGCCAGCAGTGCCCCACTAGCGGGAGCTTACAATGAGCAGTTCTTC. It translates to CASSAPLAGAYNEQFF. The rearrangement uses TRBV28 and TRBJ2-1, with 11 positions matching TRBD2. Trimming cost V 5 bases and J 4 bases; bases outside gene matches: 7. Germline-derived CDR1 and CDR2 are MDHEN and SYDVKM. This CDR3 has 16 amino acids.

In nucleotides, the CDR3 is TGTGCCAGCAGCTTCCCATCGTACGAGCAGTACTTC. This translates into CASSFPSYEQYF. The chain couples TRBV7-3 to TRBJ2-7; D is ambiguous. Germline values: CDR1 SGHTA, CDR2 FQGTGA. The CDR3 length is 12 residues. The germline V and J ends were trimmed by 3 bases and 4 bases, with 7 bases remaining between them. The full variable domain, rest sourced from reference TRBV7-3 and TRBJ2-7, is GAGVSQTPSNKVTEKGKYVELRCDPISGHTALYWYRQSLGQGPEFLIYFQGTGAADDSGLPNDRFFAVRPEGSVSTLKIQRTERGDSAVYLCASSFPSYEQYFGPGTRLTVT.

The rearrangement joins TRBV7-2 to TRBJ1-4, with a possible D match to TRBD1 (6 bases). CDR3 length equals 15 residues. With 4 bases removed from V and 10 bases from J, the gap between germline ends came to 19 bases. Germline V gene sequence: CDR1 SGHTA, CDR2 FQGNSA. CDR3 loop: CASSSQGGSMGKLFF. Here the CDR3 DNA reads TGTGCCAGCAGCTCCCAAGGGGGTTCTATGGGAAAACTGTTTTTT.

V is TRBV29-1 and J is TRBJ2-7; D possibly corresponds to TRBD2 (5 bases). Germline assignment: CDR1 SQVTM and CDR2 ANQGSEA. V was pared by 4 bases and J by 6 bases, with 13 bases between. The CDR3 spans 12 residues. The CDR3 bases are TGCAGCGTTGTAGAGGGATCCGGCGAGCAGTACTTC. Translated, it gives CSVVEGSGEQYF.

V gene TRBV7-8 combines with J gene TRBJ2-1; D is unresolved. V gave up 5 bases and J gave up 4 bases, with 21 bases separating them. Germline V gives CDR1 SGHVS, CDR2 FQNEAQ. This CDR3 spans 17 amino acids. The CDR3 loop reads CASSLNFRAARYNEQFF. The CDR3 nucleotides read TGTGCCAGCAGCCTTAATTTTCGGGCAGCTAGATACAATGAGCAGTTCTTC.

The rearrangement links TRBV9 to TRBJ1-5; tentative D call: TRBD1 (5 bases). From germline, CDR1 is SGDLS and CDR2 YYNGEE. Trimming stripped 0 bases from V and 4 bases from J, with 11 bases between. The CDR3 has 15 residues. CDR3 DNA sequence: TGTGCCAGCAGCGTAGGGGGGTTCCCAAATCAGCCCCAGCATTTT. Protein sequence: CASSVGGFPNQPQHF.

A single count supports this clone. The gene calls are TRBV19 and TRBJ2-7; 13 nucleotides align to TRBD2. J gave up 3 bases and V 3 bases, and 5 bases lay outside the gene matches. The CDR3 spans 16 residues. Germline V gene sequence: CDR1 LNHDA, CDR2 SQIVND (reference sequence). CDR3 in amino acids: CASSIGTSGGVYEQYF. The CDR3 bases are TGTGCCAGTAGTATCGGCACTAGCGGGGGGGTCTACGAGCAGTACTTC. The variable domain in full, completed from reference TRBV19 and TRBJ2-7, reads DGGITQSPKYLFRKEGQNVTLSCEQNLNHDAMYWYRQDPGQGLRLIYYSQIVNDFQKGDIAEGYSVSREKKESFPLTVTSAQKNPTAFYLCASSIGTSGGVYEQYFGPGTRLTVT.

The V and J genes are TRBV6-5 and TRBJ1-2; D might be TRBD1 (6 bases). V was cut by 5 bases and J by 6 bases, with 13 bases left in between. Germline V gene lookup returns CDR1 MNHEY and CDR2 SVGAGI. The CDR3 runs to 13 residues. The CDR3 sequence: CASSDRSGDGYTF. The CDR3, as DNA: TGTGCCAGCAGTGACAGGTCAGGGGATGGCTACACCTTC.

This chain joins TRBV7-7 and TRBJ2-2; D unresolved. The CDR3 contains 13 residues. Germline CDR1 SSHAT, CDR2 FNYEAQ (reference sequence). V lost 6 bases and J 4 bases, leaving 9 bases between the germline ends. The CDR3 region has the DNA TGTGCCAGCAGTCCTGTGGCCACCGGGGAGCTGTTTTTT. Translating gives CASSPVATGELFF.

The chain combines TRBV2 with TRBJ1-6; possibly TRBD1 for D (5 bases). Per the germline V gene, CDR1 is SNHLY and CDR2 is FYNNEI. Trimming cost V 8 bases and J 4 bases, with 18 bases left between them. This CDR3 spans 16 amino acids. CDR3 sequence reads: CASLLDSGRYNSPLHF. CDR3 DNA sequence: TGTGCCAGCCTACTCGACAGTGGAAGATATAATTCACCCCTCCACTTT.

This sequence joins TRBV28 and TRBJ2-1, with a weak D call TRBD2 (6 bases). This CDR3 comprises 17 residues. With 4 bases removed from V and 0 bases from J, the gap between germline ends came to 16 bases. CDR1 and CDR2 from the germline V gene are MDHEN and SYDVKM. In DNA, the CDR3 is TGTGCCAGCAGTTCCCCGTGGGTAGCGGACTCCTACAATGAGCAGTTCTTC. Amino acid sequence: CASSSPWVADSYNEQFF. Looking up the rest from reference TRBV28 and TRBJ2-1 gives the full variable domain: DVKVTQSSRYLVKRTGEKVFLECVQDMDHENMFWYRQDPGLGLRLIYFSYDVKMKEKGDIPEGYSVSREKKERFSLILESASTNQTSMYLCASSSPWVADSYNEQFFGPGTRLTVL.